This T cell receptor beta chain appears in the sequencing data of a study of cytomegalovirus exposure and HLA in healthy donors. The CDR3 spans 10 residues. Germline V gives CDR1 MGHDK, CDR2 SYGVNS. Trimming shortened V by 6 bases and J by 9 bases, and 9 bases separated the two germline ends. The method was immunoSEQ multiplex PCR; TCRdb's version includes in-frame clones alone and lacks a portion of them. The table has 40,000 to 55,000 clones, roughly 85% seen once. V and J are TRBV25-1 and TRBJ2-7; no clear D gene. Material for sequencing was PBMCs. This receptor was identified in a woman younger than 45 in good health and CMV-seronegative. Written as DNA, the CDR3 is TGTGCCAGCAGAGTCTCGGGGCAGTACTTC. Its protein product is CASRVSGQYF.